The 10 T cell receptor beta chains below all came from one sample that was sequenced in a study of spatial heterogeneity in lung cancer. Study conclusions and caveats: Counts of expanded intratumoral alpha and beta TCRs tracked tumor mutation counts.

Time point noted: sample taken at primary tumor resection. These receptors have no known antigen. TCRdb itself ran the 5' RACE reads through MiXCR, one entry per CDR3 protein. The sample has some 200 distinct CDR3 sequences; more than 20% are singletons. Sequencing used lung tumor tissue, obtained at surgery. Receptors were obtained from a male donor with early-stage non-small cell lung cancer.

To note about this clonotype: Since the library was made to target alpha chains, this beta chain is a stray read and its abundance is not meaningful. J is TRBJ2-2 and V is TRBV20-1, with 7 bases that match TRBD1. Trimming cost V 5 bases and J 7 bases; bases outside gene matches: 7. This CDR3 region has 13 residues. Per the germline V gene, CDR1 is DFQATT and CDR2 is SNEGSKA (reference sequence). In nucleotides, the CDR3 is TGCAGTGCTGAGGAAAGGGGGCGCGGGGAGCTGTTTTTT. Translating it yields CSAEERGRGELFF.

This clonotype showed up just a few times. A library prepared for alpha chains yielded this beta chain as an off-target read; its size is of little meaning. The chain links TRBV7-8 to TRBJ2-5; perhaps TRBD1 as D (5 bases). The V gene's germline CDR1 is SGHVS and CDR2 FQNEAQ. Trimming took off 6 bases at V and 2 bases at J, with 10 bases between the two ends. This CDR3 region has 13 residues. The CDR3 loop reads CASSFDRQETQYF. The CDR3 nucleotides read TGTGCCAGCAGTTTTGACAGACAAGAGACCCAGTACTTC.

In its sample, this clonotype was seen a few times. This beta chain is a stray sequence in a library constructed for alpha chains; its clone size is not meaningful. V and J are TRBV7-2 and TRBJ2-3, with a tentative D call TRBD1 (5 bases). V was cut by 5 bases and J by 0 bases, with 9 bases left in between. The CDR3 spans 14 residues. From germline, CDR1 is SGHTA and CDR2 FQGNSA. The CDR3 region has the DNA TGTGCCAGCAGCCAGGACATTAGCACAGATACGCAGTATTTT. It specifies CASSQDISTDTQYF.

A word on this clonotype: Since it is a stray read in a library aimed at alpha chains, this beta chain has a size that is not meaningful. This rearrangement joins TRBV10-2 to TRBJ2-2; 8 nucleotides agree with TRBD1. The CDR3 has 14 residues. CDR1 is WSHSY and CDR2 is SAAADI in the germline V gene. V trimming: 9 bases; J trimming: 2 bases; junction bases outside the gene matches: 5. CDR3 nucleotides: TGCGCCAGAGGACAGGGAGTCAACACCGGGGAGCTGTTTTTT. Its translation: CARGQGVNTGELFF.

With respect to this clonotype: This beta chain came through as a stray read in a library set up for alpha chains, and its size says little. V and J are TRBV6-1 and TRBJ2-1; the D is unclear. CDR1 and CDR2 (germline): MNHNS, SASEGT. The V and J ends lost 7 bases and 2 bases respectively, with 9 bases between them. This CDR3 region has 13 residues. Written as DNA, the CDR3 is TGTGCCAGCAAGACCTCCGCCTACAATGAGCAGTTCTTC. Translating gives CASKTSAYNEQFF.

Concerning this clonotype: Within a library made for alpha chains, this beta chain is off target, and its count is uninformative. This chain uses TRBV29-1 with TRBJ2-5; 8 bases map to TRBD1. This CDR3 spans 13 amino acids. The germline V gene has CDR1 SQVTM and CDR2 ANQGSEA. V gave up 4 bases and J gave up 3 bases; unmatched junction bases: 4. The CDR3 spells CSVARGQEETQYF. DNA of the CDR3: TGCAGCGTTGCCAGGGGGCAGGAAGAGACCCAGTACTTC.

With respect to this clonotype: A library made for alpha chains picked up this beta chain off target, so its size means little. V and J are TRBV12-3 or TRBV12-4 and TRBJ2-7; the D is unclear. The CDR3 covers 14 residues. V was trimmed by 3 bases and J by 2 bases, leaving 11 bases between them. In DNA, the CDR3 is TGTGCCAGCAGTTTTAACAATATGCCCTACGAGCAGTACTTC. It codes for CASSFNNMPYEQYF.

Of note for this clonotype: In a library made to pick up alpha chains, this beta chain is a stray read with a size that means little. J is TRBJ2-3 and V is TRBV11-2; D not certain. This CDR3 spans 16 amino acids. Deletions cut 0 bases from V and 2 bases from J, with 12 bases between. Germline values: CDR1 SGHAT, CDR2 FQNNGV. The CDR3 coding sequence is TGTGCCAGCAGCTTAGAGATAGCTGGAACCACAGATACGCAGTATTTT. Protein product: CASSLEIAGTTDTQYF.

This clonotype ranks as hyperexpanded (1% or more). With the library built for alpha chains, this beta chain is off target and its frequency is not meaningful. The chain links TRBV7-6 to TRBJ2-7; D call uncertain. Germline values: CDR1 SGHVS, CDR2 FNYEAQ. CDR3 length: 11 amino acids. V gave up 5 bases and J gave up 0 bases, with 2 bases separating them. The chain's CDR3 is CASSNSYEQYF. The DNA for the CDR3 is TGTGCCAGCAGCAACTCCTACGAGCAGTACTTC. Full variable domain (rest looked up from reference TRBV7-6 and TRBJ2-7): GAGVSQSPRYKVTKRGQDVALRCDPISGHVSLYWYRQALGQGPEFLTYFNYEAQQDKSGLPNDRFSAERPEGSISTLTIQRTEQRDSAMYRCASSNSYEQYFGPGTRLTVT.

Notes on this clonotype: The library was built for alpha chains, so this beta chain is an off-target read and its size means little. The chain couples TRBV7-3 to TRBJ2-1; D may be TRBD2 (5 bases). This CDR3 is 16 amino acids long. Between the trimmed V and J ends, which lost 2 bases and 0 bases, there was a span of 11 bases. Germline CDR1 SGHTA, CDR2 FQGTGA. The CDR3 spells CASSLLGGFSYNEQFF. In DNA, the CDR3 is TGTGCCAGCAGCTTATTAGGCGGGTTCTCCTACAATGAGCAGTTCTTC.